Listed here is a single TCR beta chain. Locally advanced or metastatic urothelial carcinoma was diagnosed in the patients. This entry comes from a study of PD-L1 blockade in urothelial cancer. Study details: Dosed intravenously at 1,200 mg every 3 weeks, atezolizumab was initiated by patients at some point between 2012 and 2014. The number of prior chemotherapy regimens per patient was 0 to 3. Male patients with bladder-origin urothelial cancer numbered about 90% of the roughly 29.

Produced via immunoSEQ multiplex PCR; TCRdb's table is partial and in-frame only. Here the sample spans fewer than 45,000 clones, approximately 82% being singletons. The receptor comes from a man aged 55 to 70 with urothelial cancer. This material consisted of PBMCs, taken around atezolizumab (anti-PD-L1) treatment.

Here the CDR3 DNA reads TGTGCCAGTAGTATCGTGAGGAGGGCGGGAGGGGGGTCATACAATGAGCAGTTCTTC. Encoded protein: CASSIVRRAGGGSYNEQFF. The V and J genes are TRBV19 and TRBJ2-1; 9 nucleotides agree with TRBD2. V trimming: 3 bases; J trimming: 4 bases; junction bases outside the gene matches: 16. Germline-derived CDR1 and CDR2 are LNHDA and SQIVND (reference sequence). The CDR3 is 19 amino acids. Full variable domain (remainder filled in from reference TRBV19 and TRBJ2-1): DGGITQSPKYLFRKEGQNVTLSCEQNLNHDAMYWYRQDPGQGLRLIYYSQIVNDFQKGDIAEGYSVSREKKESFPLTVTSAQKNPTAFYLCASSIVRRAGGGSYNEQFFGPGTRLTVL.